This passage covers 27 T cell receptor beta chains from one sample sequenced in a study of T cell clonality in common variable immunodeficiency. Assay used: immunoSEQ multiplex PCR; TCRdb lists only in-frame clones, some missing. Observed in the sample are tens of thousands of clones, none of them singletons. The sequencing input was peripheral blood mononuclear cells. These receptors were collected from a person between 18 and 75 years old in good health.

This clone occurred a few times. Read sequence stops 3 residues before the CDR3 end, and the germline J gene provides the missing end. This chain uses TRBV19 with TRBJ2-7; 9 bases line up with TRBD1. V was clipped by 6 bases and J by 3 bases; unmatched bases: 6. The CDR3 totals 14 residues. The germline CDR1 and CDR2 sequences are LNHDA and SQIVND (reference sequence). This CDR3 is CASSPGTGSYEQYF. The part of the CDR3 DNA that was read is TGTGCCAGTAGCCCCGGGACAGGGAGCTACGAG.

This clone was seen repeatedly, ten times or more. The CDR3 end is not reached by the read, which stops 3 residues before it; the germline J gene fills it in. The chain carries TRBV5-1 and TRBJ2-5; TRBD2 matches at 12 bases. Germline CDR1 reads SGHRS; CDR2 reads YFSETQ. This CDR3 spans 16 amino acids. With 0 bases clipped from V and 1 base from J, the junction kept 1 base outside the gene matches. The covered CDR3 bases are TGCGCCAGCAGCTTGGGACTAGCGGGAGTCCAAGAGACC. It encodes CASSLGLAGVQET. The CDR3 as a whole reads CASSLGLAGVQETQYF.

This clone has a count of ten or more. CDR3 sequence: CASSAGGGWEKLFF. The sequenced part of the CDR3 DNA is TGTGCCAGCAGTGCGGGGGGGGGCTGGGAAAAA. V usage is TRBV6-1 and J usage is TRBJ1-4; perhaps TRBD1 as D (6 bases). Coverage ceases 3 residues before the CDR3 finishes, and the germline J gene fills in the end. Looked up from germline, CDR1 is MNHNS and CDR2 is SASEGT. V was shortened by 4 bases and J by 8 bases, with 14 bases between the two germline ends. This CDR3 region has 14 residues.

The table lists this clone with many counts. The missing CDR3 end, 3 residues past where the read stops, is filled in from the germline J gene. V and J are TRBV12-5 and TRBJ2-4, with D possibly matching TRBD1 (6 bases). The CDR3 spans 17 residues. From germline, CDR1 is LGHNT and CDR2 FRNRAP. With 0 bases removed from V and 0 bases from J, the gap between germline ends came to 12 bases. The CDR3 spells CASGLVTTGLAKNIQYF. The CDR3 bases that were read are TGTGCTAGTGGTTTGGTAACGACAGGCCTAGCCAAAAACATT.

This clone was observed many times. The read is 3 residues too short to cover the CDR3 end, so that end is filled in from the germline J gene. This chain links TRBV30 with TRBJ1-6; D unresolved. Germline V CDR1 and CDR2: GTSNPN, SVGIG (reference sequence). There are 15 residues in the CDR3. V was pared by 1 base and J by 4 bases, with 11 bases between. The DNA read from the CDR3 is TGTGCCTGGAGTGAGCAGGCAGGTTATAATTCACCC. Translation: CAWSEQAGYNSP. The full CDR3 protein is CAWSEQAGYNSPLHF.

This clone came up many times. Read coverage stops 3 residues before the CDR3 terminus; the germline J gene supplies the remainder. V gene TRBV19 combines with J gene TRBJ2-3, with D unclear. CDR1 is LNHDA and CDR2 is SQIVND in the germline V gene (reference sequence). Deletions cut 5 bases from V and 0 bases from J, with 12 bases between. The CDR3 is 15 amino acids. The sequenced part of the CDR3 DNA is TGTGCCAGTAGTTTCGCGCAGACTAGCACAGATACG. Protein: CASSFAQTSTDT. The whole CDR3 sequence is CASSFAQTSTDTQYF. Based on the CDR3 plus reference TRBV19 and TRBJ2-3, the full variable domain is DGGITQSPKYLFRKEGQNVTLSCEQNLNHDAMYWYRQDPGQGLRLIYYSQIVNDFQKGDIAEGYSVSREKKESFPLTVTSAQKNPTAFYLCASSFAQTSTDTQYFGPGTRLTVL.

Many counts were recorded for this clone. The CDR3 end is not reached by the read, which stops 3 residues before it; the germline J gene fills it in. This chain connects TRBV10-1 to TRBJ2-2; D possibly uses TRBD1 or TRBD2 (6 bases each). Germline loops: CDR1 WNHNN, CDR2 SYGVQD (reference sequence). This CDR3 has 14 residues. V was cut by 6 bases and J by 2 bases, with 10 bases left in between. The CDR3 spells CASSAGQNTGELFF. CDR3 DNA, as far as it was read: TGCGCCAGCAGCGCGGGACAAAACACCGGGGAG.

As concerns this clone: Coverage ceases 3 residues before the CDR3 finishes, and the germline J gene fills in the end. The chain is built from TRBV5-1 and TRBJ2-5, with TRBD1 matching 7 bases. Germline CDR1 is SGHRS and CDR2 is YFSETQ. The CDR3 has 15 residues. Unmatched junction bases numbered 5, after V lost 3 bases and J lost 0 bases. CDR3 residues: CASSWMDRNQETQYF. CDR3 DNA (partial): TGCGCCAGCAGCTGGATGGACAGGAACCAAGAGACC.

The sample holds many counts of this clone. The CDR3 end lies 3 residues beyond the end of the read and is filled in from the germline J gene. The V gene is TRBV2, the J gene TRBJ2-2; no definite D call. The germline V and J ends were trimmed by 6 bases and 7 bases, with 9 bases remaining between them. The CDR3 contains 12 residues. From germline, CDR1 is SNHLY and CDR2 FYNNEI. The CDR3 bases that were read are TGTGCCAGCAGCGGGTCCGGCGGGGAG. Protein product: CASSGSGGE. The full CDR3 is CASSGSGGELFF.

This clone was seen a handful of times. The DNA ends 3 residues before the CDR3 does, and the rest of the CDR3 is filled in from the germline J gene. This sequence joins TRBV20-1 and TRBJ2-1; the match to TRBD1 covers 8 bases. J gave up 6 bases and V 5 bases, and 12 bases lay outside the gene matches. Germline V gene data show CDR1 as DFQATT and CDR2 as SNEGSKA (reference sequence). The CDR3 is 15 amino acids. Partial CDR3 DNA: TGCAGTGCTGGAACGCATGGACAGGGCGCCAATGAG. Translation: CSAGTHGQGANE. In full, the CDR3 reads CSAGTHGQGANEQFF.

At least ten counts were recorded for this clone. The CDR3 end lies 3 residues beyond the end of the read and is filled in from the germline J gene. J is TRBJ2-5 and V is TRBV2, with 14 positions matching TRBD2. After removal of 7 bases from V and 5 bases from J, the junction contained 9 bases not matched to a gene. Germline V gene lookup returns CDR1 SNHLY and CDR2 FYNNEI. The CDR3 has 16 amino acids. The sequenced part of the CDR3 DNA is TGTGCCAGCACACCTGGGACTAGCGGGAGCGATGAGACC. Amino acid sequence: CASTPGTSGSDET. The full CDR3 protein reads CASTPGTSGSDETQYF.

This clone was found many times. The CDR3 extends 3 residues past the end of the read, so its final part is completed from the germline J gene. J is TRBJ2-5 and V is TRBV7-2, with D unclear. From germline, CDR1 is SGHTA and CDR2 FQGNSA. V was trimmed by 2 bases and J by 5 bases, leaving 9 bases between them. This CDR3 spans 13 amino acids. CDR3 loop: CASSLWPVETQYF. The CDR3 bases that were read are TGTGCCAGCAGCTTATGGCCTGTCGAGACC. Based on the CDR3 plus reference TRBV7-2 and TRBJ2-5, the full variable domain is GAGVSQSPSNKVTEKGKDVELRCDPISGHTALYWYRQSLGQGLEFLIYFQGNSAPDKSGLPSDRFSAERTGGSVSTLTIQRTQQEDSAVYLCASSLWPVETQYFGPGTRLLVL.

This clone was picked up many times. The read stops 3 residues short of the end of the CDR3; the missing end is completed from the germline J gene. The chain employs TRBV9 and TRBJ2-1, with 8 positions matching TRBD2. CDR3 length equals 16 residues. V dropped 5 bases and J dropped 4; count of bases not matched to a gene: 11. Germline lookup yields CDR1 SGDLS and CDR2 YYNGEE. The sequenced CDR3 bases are TGTGCCAGCAGTGCCTCAGGGGCTAGCGGGTACAATGAG. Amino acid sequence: CASSASGASGYNE. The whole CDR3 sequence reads CASSASGASGYNEQFF.

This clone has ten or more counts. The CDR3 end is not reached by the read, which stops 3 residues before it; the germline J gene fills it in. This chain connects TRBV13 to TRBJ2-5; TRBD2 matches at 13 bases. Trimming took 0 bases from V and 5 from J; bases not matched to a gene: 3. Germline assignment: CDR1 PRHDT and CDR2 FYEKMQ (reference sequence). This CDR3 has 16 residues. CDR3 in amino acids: CASSLGLAGGLETQYF. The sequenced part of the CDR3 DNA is TGTGCCAGCAGCTTAGGACTAGCGGGAGGGTTGGAGACC.

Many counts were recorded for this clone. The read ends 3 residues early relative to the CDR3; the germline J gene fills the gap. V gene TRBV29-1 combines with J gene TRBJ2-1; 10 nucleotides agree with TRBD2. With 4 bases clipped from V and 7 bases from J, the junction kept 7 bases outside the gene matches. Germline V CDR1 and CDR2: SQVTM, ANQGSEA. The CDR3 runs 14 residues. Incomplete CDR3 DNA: TGCAGCGTTGTATTAGCGGGAGGTGGGAATGAG. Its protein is CSVVLAGGGNE. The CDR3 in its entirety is CSVVLAGGGNEQFF.

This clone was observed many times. CDR3 region: CASSLRQGYGYTF. Incomplete CDR3 DNA: TGTGCCAGCAGTTTACGACAGGGCTATGGC. The chain combines TRBV12-3 or TRBV12-4 with TRBJ1-2, with 7 bases that match TRBD1. The read ends 3 residues early relative to the CDR3; the germline J gene fills the gap. The V gene end was trimmed by 2 bases and the J gene end by 4 bases; junction bases not matched to a gene: 1. CDR3 length: 13 residues.

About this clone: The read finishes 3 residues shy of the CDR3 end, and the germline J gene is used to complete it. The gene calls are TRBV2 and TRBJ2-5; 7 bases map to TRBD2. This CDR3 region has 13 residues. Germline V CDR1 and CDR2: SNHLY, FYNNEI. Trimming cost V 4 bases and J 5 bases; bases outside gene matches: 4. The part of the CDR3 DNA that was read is TGTGCCAGCAGTGGTAAACTAGCGGAGACC. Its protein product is CASSGKLAET. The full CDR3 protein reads CASSGKLAETQYF.

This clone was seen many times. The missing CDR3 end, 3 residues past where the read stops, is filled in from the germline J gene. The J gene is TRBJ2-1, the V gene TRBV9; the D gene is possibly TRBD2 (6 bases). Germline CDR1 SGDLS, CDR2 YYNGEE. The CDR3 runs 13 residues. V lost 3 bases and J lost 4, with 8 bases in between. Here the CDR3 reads CASSAGLYNEQFF. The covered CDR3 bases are TGTGCCAGCAGCGCGGGACTTTACAATGAG. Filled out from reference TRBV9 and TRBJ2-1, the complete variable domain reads DSGVTQTPKHLITATGQRVTLRCSPRSGDLSVYWYQQSLDQGLQFLIQYYNGEERAKGNILERFSAQQFPDLHSELNLSSLELGDSALYFCASSAGLYNEQFFGPGTRLTVL.

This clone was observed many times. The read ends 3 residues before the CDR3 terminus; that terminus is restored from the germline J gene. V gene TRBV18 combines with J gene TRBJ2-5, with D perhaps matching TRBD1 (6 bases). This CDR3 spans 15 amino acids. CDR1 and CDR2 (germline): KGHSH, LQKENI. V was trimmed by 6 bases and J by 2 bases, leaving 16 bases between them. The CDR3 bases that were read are TGTGCCAGCTCGCCGACAGGCGCCATACAAGAGACC. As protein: CASSPTGAIQET. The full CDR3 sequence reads CASSPTGAIQETQYF.

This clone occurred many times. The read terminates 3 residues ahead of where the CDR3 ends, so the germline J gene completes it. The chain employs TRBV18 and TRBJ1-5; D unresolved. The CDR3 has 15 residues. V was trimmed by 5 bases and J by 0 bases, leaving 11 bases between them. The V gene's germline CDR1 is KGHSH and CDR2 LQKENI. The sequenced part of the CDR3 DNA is TGTGCCAGCTCAGAGGCGGATTATAGCAATCAGCCC. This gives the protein CASSEADYSNQP. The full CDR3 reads CASSEADYSNQPQHF.

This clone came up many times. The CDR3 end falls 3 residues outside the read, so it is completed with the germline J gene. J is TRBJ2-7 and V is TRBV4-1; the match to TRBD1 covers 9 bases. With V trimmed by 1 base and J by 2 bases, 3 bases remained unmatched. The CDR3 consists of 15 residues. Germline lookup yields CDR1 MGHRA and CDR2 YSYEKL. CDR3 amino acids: CASSQARQGAYEQYF. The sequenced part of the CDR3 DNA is TGCGCCAGCAGCCAAGCTAGACAGGGGGCCTACGAG.

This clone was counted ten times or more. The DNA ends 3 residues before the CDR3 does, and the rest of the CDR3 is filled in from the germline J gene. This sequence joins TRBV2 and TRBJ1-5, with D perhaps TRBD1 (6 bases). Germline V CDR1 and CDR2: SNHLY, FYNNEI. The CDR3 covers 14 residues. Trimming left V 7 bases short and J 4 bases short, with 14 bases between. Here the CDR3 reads CASNYRDGNQPQHF. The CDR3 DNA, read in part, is TGTGCCAGCAACTACAGGGACGGAAATCAGCCC.

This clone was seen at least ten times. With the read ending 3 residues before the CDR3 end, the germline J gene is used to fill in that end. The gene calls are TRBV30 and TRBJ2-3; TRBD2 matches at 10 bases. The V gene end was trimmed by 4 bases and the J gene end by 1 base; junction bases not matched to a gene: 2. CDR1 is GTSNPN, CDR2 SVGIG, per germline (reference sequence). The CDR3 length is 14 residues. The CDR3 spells CAWTGLAGTDTQYF. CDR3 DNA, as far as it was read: TGTGCCTGGACCGGACTAGCGGGCACAGATACG.

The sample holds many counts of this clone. The CDR3 loop is CASSPGTGGRGNQETQYF. The CDR3 bases that were read are TGTGCCAGCAGCCCTGGGACAGGGGGCCGTGGTAACCAAGAGACC. The chain is built from TRBV4-2 and TRBJ2-5; 12 bases map to TRBD1. With the read ending 3 residues before the CDR3 end, the germline J gene is used to fill in that end. Germline assignment: CDR1 LGHNA and CDR2 YNFKEQ. The V and J ends lost 4 bases and 0 bases, in that order; junction bases with no gene match: 9. The CDR3 sequence is 18 residues long.

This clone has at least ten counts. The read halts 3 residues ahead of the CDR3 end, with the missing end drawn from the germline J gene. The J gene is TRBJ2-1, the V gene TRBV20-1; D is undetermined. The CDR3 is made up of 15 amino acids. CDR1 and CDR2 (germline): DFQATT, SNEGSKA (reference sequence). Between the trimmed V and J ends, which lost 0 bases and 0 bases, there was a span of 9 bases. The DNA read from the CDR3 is TGCAGTGCTAGAGAGTATGCGGACTCCTACAATGAG. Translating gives CSAREYADSYNE. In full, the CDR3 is CSAREYADSYNEQFF.

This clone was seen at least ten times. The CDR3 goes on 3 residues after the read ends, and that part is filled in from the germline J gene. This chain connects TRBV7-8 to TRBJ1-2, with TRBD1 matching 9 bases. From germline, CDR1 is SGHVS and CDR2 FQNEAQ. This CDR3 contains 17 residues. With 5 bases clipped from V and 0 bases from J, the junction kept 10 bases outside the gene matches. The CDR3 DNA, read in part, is TGTGCCAGCAGCGACCGGGACAGGGTGGCGACTAACTATGGC. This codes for CASSDRDRVATNYG. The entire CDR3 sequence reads CASSDRDRVATNYGYTF.

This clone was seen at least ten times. CDR3 sequence reads: CASSLELGLRDEQFF. The sequenced part of the CDR3 DNA is TGCGCCAGCAGCTTGGAGCTAGGTCTACGCGATGAG. The rearrangement joins TRBV5-1 to TRBJ2-1; D call uncertain. With the read ending 3 residues before the CDR3 end, the germline J gene is used to fill in that end. V was clipped by 0 bases and J by 8 bases, with 15 bases between them. Germline CDR1 reads SGHRS; CDR2 reads YFSETQ. There are 15 residues in the CDR3.